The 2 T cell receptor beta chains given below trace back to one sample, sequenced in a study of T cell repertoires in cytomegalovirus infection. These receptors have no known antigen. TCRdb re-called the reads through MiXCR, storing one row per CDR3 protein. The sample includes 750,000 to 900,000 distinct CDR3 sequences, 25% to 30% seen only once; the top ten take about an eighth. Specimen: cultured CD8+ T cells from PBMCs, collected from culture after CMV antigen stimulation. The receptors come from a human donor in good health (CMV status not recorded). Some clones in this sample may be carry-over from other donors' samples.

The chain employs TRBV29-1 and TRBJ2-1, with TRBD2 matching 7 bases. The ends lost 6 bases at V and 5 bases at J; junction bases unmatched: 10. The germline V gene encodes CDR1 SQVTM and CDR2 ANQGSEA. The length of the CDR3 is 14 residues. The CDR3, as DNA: TGCAGCGTATCTCGCGCGGGGGACCACAATGAGCAGTTCTTC. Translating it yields CSVSRAGDHNEQFF.

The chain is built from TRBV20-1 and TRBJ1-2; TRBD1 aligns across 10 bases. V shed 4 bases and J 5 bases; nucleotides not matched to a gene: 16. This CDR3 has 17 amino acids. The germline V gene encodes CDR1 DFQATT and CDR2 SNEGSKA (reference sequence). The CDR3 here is CSAMSTGGVWPSYGYTF. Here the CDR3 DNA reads TGCAGTGCTATGTCGACAGGGGGCGTCTGGCCGTCTTATGGCTACACCTTC.